The 13 T cell receptor beta chains below all came from one sample that was sequenced in a study of blood T cells in healthy people across ages. A second roughly 6 to 12 cycle PCR used barcoded and J-beta primers. TCRdb processed the 5' RACE reads anew with MiXCR; each CDR3 protein has one entry. The sample has around 520,000 distinct CDR3 sequences, around 27% seen once. The same sample was also used in a study of T cells of mothers and their children.

Sequencing was carried out using blood. These receptors originate from a boy younger than 10 in good health.

As DNA, the CDR3 is TGCAGCGTAGTAGGTTCAAGGGGAACGAACACCGGGGAGCTGTTTTTT. Residues: CSVVGSRGTNTGELFF. The chain carries TRBV29-1 and TRBJ2-2; D may be TRBD1 (5 bases). The germline V gene has CDR1 SQVTM and CDR2 ANQGSEA. There are 16 residues in the CDR3. V lost 6 bases, J lost 0 bases, and 17 bases lay in between.

A single count supports this clonotype. This sequence joins TRBV6-2 or TRBV6-3 and TRBJ2-3, with D maybe TRBD2 (5 bases). CDR1 is MNHEY and CDR2 is SVGEGT in the germline V gene. This CDR3 region has 14 residues. V was clipped by 0 bases and J by 2 bases, with 6 bases between them. Here the CDR3 reads CASSYSEVTDTQYF. CDR3 in DNA: TGTGCCAGCAGTTACTCGGAGGTCACAGATACGCAGTATTTT.

This clonotype is categorized as medium-sized (0.01 to 0.1%). The rearrangement links TRBV9 to TRBJ2-1; 10 nucleotides align to TRBD2. The CDR3 contains 15 residues. CDR1 SGDLS and CDR2 YYNGEE come from the germline V gene. V was clipped by 1 base and J by 5 bases; unmatched bases: 3. In DNA form, the CDR3 reads TGTGCCAGCAGCGTACCCCTAGCGGGGGACAATGAGCAGTTCTTC. This gives the protein CASSVPLAGDNEQFF.

This clonotype was seen more than once but under ten times. The rearrangement joins TRBV7-2 to TRBJ1-3, with D possibly being TRBD1 (5 bases). The V end was cut by 5 bases, the J end by 1 base, with 18 bases between. Germline CDR1 reads SGHTA; CDR2 reads FQGNSA. The CDR3 has 17 amino acids. The CDR3 protein is CASSHPGLPVSGNTIYF. CDR3 bases: TGTGCCAGCAGCCACCCGGGACTTCCCGTTTCTGGAAACACCATATATTTT. Full variable domain (rest looked up from reference TRBV7-2 and TRBJ1-3): GAGVSQSPSNKVTEKGKDVELRCDPISGHTALYWYRQSLGQGLEFLIYFQGNSAPDKSGLPSDRFSAERTGGSVSTLTIQRTQQEDSAVYLCASSHPGLPVSGNTIYFGEGSWLTVV.

This clonotype was counted a few times. The gene calls are TRBV10-3 and TRBJ1-4, with 7 nucleotides matching TRBD1. V shed 10 bases, J shed 5 bases, and the junction held 7 bases outside the gene matches. The CDR3 has 13 amino acids. Germline V gene lookup returns CDR1 ENHRY and CDR2 SYGVKD. The CDR3 DNA sequence: TGTGCCACCCAGGGGGATCAAAATGAAAAACTGTTTTTT. It translates to CATQGDQNEKLFF.

The sample holds a few counts of this clonotype. The rearrangement uses TRBV20-1 and TRBJ2-5; no clear D. The J call may be wrong; the DNA end is better matched by TRBJ2-7. CDR1 and CDR2 from the germline V gene are DFQATT and SNEGSKA (reference sequence). The CDR3 sequence is 13 residues long. CDR3 in amino acids: CSASGEAGYEQYF. CDR3 DNA: TGCAGTGCTAGTGGAGAAGCCGGCTACGAGCAGTACTTC.

This sequence joins TRBV6-1 and TRBJ2-7; TRBD1 agrees at 10 bases. Germline loops: CDR1 MNHNS, CDR2 SASEGT. J gave up 6 bases and V 4 bases, and 9 bases lay outside the gene matches. The CDR3 runs 15 residues. Here the CDR3 DNA reads TGTGCCAGCAGTGTGTCAGGGACAGGGGTCGGCGAGCAGTACTTC. It yields the protein CASSVSGTGVGEQYF.

The gene calls are TRBV5-1 and TRBJ1-2, with a tentative D call TRBD1 (6 bases). The CDR3 covers 14 residues. The germline CDR1 and CDR2 sequences are SGHRS and YFSETQ. V lost 0 bases, J lost 4 bases, and 10 bases lay in between. The CDR3 sequence: CASSLDRVTYGYTF. DNA of the CDR3: TGCGCCAGCAGCTTGGACAGGGTCACCTATGGCTACACCTTC.

This clonotype was seen ten or more times. This CDR3 is CSVGGGRETQYF. In DNA form, the CDR3 reads TGCAGCGTTGGGGGCGGGAGAGAGACCCAGTACTTC. The genes are TRBV29-1 and TRBJ2-5; 7 nucleotides align to TRBD2. Germline V gene lookup returns CDR1 SQVTM and CDR2 ANQGSEA. The CDR3 spans 12 residues. J gave up 4 bases and V 4 bases, and 3 bases lay outside the gene matches.

The V gene is TRBV2, the J gene TRBJ1-6, with unresolved D. The CDR3 spans 14 residues. Trimming pared 8 bases from V and 9 bases from J, leaving 17 bases between. Germline CDR1 SNHLY, CDR2 FYNNEI. The CDR3 region is CASCRSSGVSPLHF. The CDR3 nucleotides are TGTGCCAGCTGCAGGAGTAGTGGAGTTTCACCCCTCCACTTT. The variable domain in full, with the rest retrieved from reference TRBV2 and TRBJ1-6, is EPEVTQTPSHQVTQMGQEVILRCVPISNHLYFYWYRQILGQKVEFLVSFYNNEISEKSEIFDDQFSVERPDGSNFTLKIRSTKLEDSAMYFCASCRSSGVSPLHFGNGTRLTVT.

V gene TRBV7-9 combines with J gene TRBJ2-1; D not resolved. CDR1 SEHNR and CDR2 FQNEAQ come from the germline V gene (reference sequence). V was pared by 4 bases and J by 6 bases, with 7 bases between. The CDR3 runs to 12 residues. The DNA for the CDR3 is TGTGCCAGCAGCTGGATTAGCAATGAGCAGTTCTTC. As protein: CASSWISNEQFF. Using reference TRBV7-9 and TRBJ2-1 for the parts outside the CDR3, the full variable domain is DTGVSQNPRHKITKRGQNVTFRCDPISEHNRLYWYRQTLGQGPEFLTYFQNEAQLEKSRLLSDRFSAERPKGSFSTLEIQRTEQGDSAMYLCASSWISNEQFFGPGTRLTVL.

This clonotype was detected a few times. CDR3 sequence reads: CASSYVAAGGGELFF. The CDR3 DNA follows: TGTGCCAGCAGTTACGTAGCCGCAGGGGGCGGGGAGCTGTTTTTT. This chain links TRBV6-6 with TRBJ2-2, with TRBD1 identical over 7 bases. Trimming removed 2 bases from V and 7 bases from J; junction bases left unmatched: 7. The CDR3 covers 15 residues. Germline values: CDR1 MNHNY, CDR2 SVGAGI (reference sequence).

This chain joins TRBV7-2 and TRBJ1-4, with D uncertain. The CDR3 covers 14 residues. V lost 7 bases and J lost 8, with 17 bases in between. Germline values: CDR1 SGHTA, CDR2 FQGNSA. CDR3 coding DNA: TGTGCCAGCAAGCCCGCAGGCGCAGTCGAAAAACTGTTTTTT. It specifies CASKPAGAVEKLFF.